This T cell receptor beta chain was retrieved from a study of cytomegalovirus exposure and HLA in healthy donors. The PCR used 60 Vbeta and 13 Jbeta primers. Produced via immunoSEQ multiplex PCR; TCRdb's table is partial and in-frame only. The table includes around 130,000 clones, approximately 72% detected once. The CDR3 totals 15 residues. Trimming removed 7 bases at V and 0 bases at J, with 16 bases between. Germline CDR1 reads SQVTM; CDR2 reads ANQGSEA. This TCR derives from a woman aged 55-70 years in good health and CMV-seronegative. The V gene is TRBV29-1, the J gene TRBJ2-1; D perhaps matches TRBD1 (7 bases). The sample taken for sequencing was PBMCs. The CDR3 protein is CSGIRGASSYNEQFF. The CDR3 coding sequence is TGCAGCGGCATCAGGGGGGCTAGCTCCTACAATGAGCAGTTCTTC.